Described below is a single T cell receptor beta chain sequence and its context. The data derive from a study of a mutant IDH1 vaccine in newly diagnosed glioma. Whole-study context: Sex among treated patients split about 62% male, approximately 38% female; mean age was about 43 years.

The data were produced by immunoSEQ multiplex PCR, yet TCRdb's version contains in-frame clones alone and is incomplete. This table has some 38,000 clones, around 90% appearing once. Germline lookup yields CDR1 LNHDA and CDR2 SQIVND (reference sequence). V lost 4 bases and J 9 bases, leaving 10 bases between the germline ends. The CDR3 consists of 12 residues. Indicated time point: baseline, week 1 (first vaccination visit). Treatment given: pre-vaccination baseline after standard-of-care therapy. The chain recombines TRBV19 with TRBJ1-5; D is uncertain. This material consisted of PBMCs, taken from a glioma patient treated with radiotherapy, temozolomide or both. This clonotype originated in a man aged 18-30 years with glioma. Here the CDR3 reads CASSTRALPQHF. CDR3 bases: TGTGCCAGTAGTACGAGGGCTTTGCCCCAGCATTTT. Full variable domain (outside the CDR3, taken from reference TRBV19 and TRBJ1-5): DGGITQSPKYLFRKEGQNVTLSCEQNLNHDAMYWYRQDPGQGLRLIYYSQIVNDFQKGDIAEGYSVSREKKESFPLTVTSAQKNPTAFYLCASSTRALPQHFGDGTRLSIL.